This TCR beta chain comes out of a study of T cell responses to AZD1222 COVID-19 vaccine. The ends were cut back, 5 bases at V and 0 bases at J, with 14 bases in the middle. The CDR3 covers 16 residues. CDR1 and CDR2 (germline): MNHEY, SVGEGT. Using immunoSEQ multiplex PCR, the repertoire was profiled, and TCRdb retains in-frame clones only, with some absent. The sample includes some 90,000 clones, 86% of them seen just once. The sequenced sample was peripheral blood, obtained on day 0 of AZD1222 vaccination. This TCR was sampled from an adult in good health. V usage is TRBV6-2 or TRBV6-3 and J usage is TRBJ1-5; D is unclear. CDR3 coding DNA: TGTGCCAGCAGTCGTCGGACTGCGCATAGCAATCAGCCCCAGCATTTT. Protein product: CASSRRTAHSNQPQHF.